The 29 T cell receptor beta chains listed next were all sequenced from one sample in a study of T cells after yellow fever vaccination. From the 5' RACE reads, TCRdb called clonotypes with MiXCR, one entry per CDR3 protein. Among approximately 250,000 distinct CDR3 sequences listed, less than 7.5% were seen once. The starting material was CD4+ T cells sorted from PBMCs, obtained on the day of the yellow fever booster vaccination. Every receptor here comes from a man between 25 and 39 years old who received the YFV17D yellow fever vaccine.

The chain couples TRBV27 to TRBJ2-1, with 10 bases aligning to TRBD2. The length of the CDR3 is 15 residues. V gave up 2 bases and J gave up 8 bases; unmatched junction bases: 6. Germline loops: CDR1 MNHEY, CDR2 SMNVEV (reference sequence). CDR3 coding DNA: TGTGCCAGCAGTTTACGATTAGCGGGAGGCCATGAGCAGTTCTTC. Translation gives CASSLRLAGGHEQFF.

This clonotype was recorded a few times. The chain has TRBV15 and TRBJ1-1, with 8 nucleotides matching TRBD1. Germline lookup yields CDR1 LNHNV and CDR2 YYDKDF (reference sequence). The CDR3 contains 15 residues. The J segment lost 4 bases and the V segment lost 1 base, leaving 5 bases of the junction unmatched. CDR3 sequence reads: CATSRGRQGFTEAFF. The CDR3 bases are TGTGCCACCAGCAGAGGCAGACAGGGGTTCACTGAAGCTTTCTTT.

This clonotype came up many times. CDR3 nucleotide sequence: TGCAGCGTTGGCACGGGGCGATTGGGCTACGAGCAGTACTTC. It encodes CSVGTGRLGYEQYF. This chain joins TRBV29-1 and TRBJ2-7; the D gene could be TRBD1 or TRBD2 (5 bases each). The CDR3 has 14 amino acids. The V end was cut by 4 bases, the J end by 3 bases, with 16 bases between. Germline loops: CDR1 SQVTM, CDR2 ANQGSEA.

This clonotype was picked up many times. J is TRBJ2-7 and V is TRBV10-3; 7 bases match TRBD1. The CDR3 extends over 13 amino acids. Trimming cost V 10 bases and J 3 bases; bases outside gene matches: 9. Looked up from germline, CDR1 is ENHRY and CDR2 is SYGVKD. The CDR3 sequence: CATSDRVNYEQYF. As DNA, the CDR3 is TGTGCCACGTCCGACAGGGTCAACTACGAGCAGTACTTC.

Concerning this clonotype itself: This sequence may be a read error, since a much larger clone differs from it by one base. This rearrangement joins TRBV29-1 to TRBJ2-5, with 8 nucleotides matching TRBD2. CDR3 length: 12 residues. Germline assignment: CDR1 SQVTM and CDR2 ANQGSEA. V lost 2 bases and J lost 9; bases outside the gene matches: 5. The CDR3 here is CSVEFGREAQYF. The CDR3 region has the DNA TGCAGCGTTGAATTCGGGAGGGAGGCCCAGTACTTC.

Worth noting for this clonotype: The junction and the germline gene differ at one end; a read error may be behind it. The chain employs TRBV7-2 and TRBJ2-5, with D perhaps TRBD1 or TRBD2 (6 bases each). The germline V gene encodes CDR1 SGHTA and CDR2 FQGNSA. The CDR3 spans 14 residues. Written as DNA, the CDR3 is TGTGCCAGAAGCTTAGACGGGGGCAGGGAGACCCAGTACTTC. Its protein is CARSLDGGRETQYF.

This clonotype came up a few times. The rearrangement joins TRBV20-1 to TRBJ2-3; D is possibly TRBD1 (5 bases). The CDR3 loop spans 13 amino acids. The V gene lost 3 bases and the J gene lost 0 bases, with 7 bases spanning the gap. Germline V lookup: CDR1 DFQATT, CDR2 SNEGSKA (reference sequence). The DNA for the CDR3 is TGCAGTGCTAGTGACAGTAGCACAGATACGCAGTATTTT. Its translation is CSASDSSTDTQYF.

This clonotype appeared a few times. The chain uses TRBV10-3 and TRBJ2-3, with TRBD1 identical over 7 bases. The CDR3 is made up of 14 amino acids. V lost 6 bases and J lost 4; bases outside the gene matches: 7. The germline CDR1 and CDR2 sequences are ENHRY and SYGVKD. The CDR3 DNA reads TGTGCCATCAGGCGACAGGGAGATTCAGATACGCAGTATTTT. This sequence encodes CAIRRQGDSDTQYF.

This clonotype occurred a few times. The genes are TRBV7-3 and TRBJ2-5; 10 positions agree with TRBD2. The CDR3 length is 16 residues. V lost 6 bases, J lost 5 bases, and 12 bases stayed unmatched. Germline CDR1 SGHTA, CDR2 FQGTGA. DNA of the CDR3: TGTGCCAGCAGAGAGTCTAGCGGGAGTGTCGGGGAGACCCAGTACTTC. Its translation is CASRESSGSVGETQYF. Based on the CDR3 plus reference TRBV7-3 and TRBJ2-5, the full variable domain is GAGVSQTPSNKVTEKGKYVELRCDPISGHTALYWYRQSLGQGPEFLIYFQGTGAADDSGLPNDRFFAVRPEGSVSTLKIQRTERGDSAVYLCASRESSGSVGETQYFGPGTRLLVL.

Ten or more counts support this clonotype. CDR3 sequence reads: CSVVQGGETQYF. The CDR3 DNA reads TGCAGCGTTGTACAGGGTGGAGAGACCCAGTACTTC. This chain connects TRBV29-1 to TRBJ2-5; perhaps TRBD1 as D (6 bases). The ends were cut back, 4 bases at V and 4 bases at J, with 10 bases in the middle. The CDR3 runs 12 residues. CDR1 is SQVTM and CDR2 is ANQGSEA in the germline V gene.

In this sample, this clonotype turned up many times. The chain carries TRBV2 and TRBJ2-4, with 11 bases lining up with TRBD1. Germline V gene sequence: CDR1 SNHLY, CDR2 FYNNEI. The CDR3 has 13 amino acids. V lost 6 bases and J lost 6; bases outside the gene matches: 1. The CDR3 nucleotides read TGTGCCAGCAGCGGGACAGGGGGAAACATTCAGTACTTC. Its translation is CASSGTGGNIQYF.

This clonotype has only a few counts. The J gene is TRBJ2-7, the V gene TRBV12-5; D not certain. Germline V CDR1 and CDR2: LGHNT, FRNRAP. CDR3 size: 11 residues. Deletions cut 1 base from V and 6 bases from J, with 4 bases between. The CDR3 DNA reads TGTGCTAGTGGTTTGGAGGTCGAGCAGTACTTC. Protein: CASGLEVEQYF.

The V and J genes are TRBV7-9 and TRBJ1-6; D might be TRBD1 (5 bases). Between the trimmed V and J ends, which lost 2 bases and 4 bases, there was a span of 6 bases. Germline CDR1 and CDR2: SEHNR and FQNEAQ (reference sequence). The CDR3 runs 14 residues. The CDR3: CASSLPGYNSPLHF. Written as DNA, the CDR3 is TGTGCCAGCAGCTTACCAGGGTATAATTCACCCCTCCACTTT.

This clonotype was detected a few times. This chain joins TRBV29-1 and TRBJ2-7; tentatively, D is TRBD1 or TRBD2 (5 bases each). The CDR3 extends over 10 amino acids. Germline CDR1 is SQVTM and CDR2 is ANQGSEA. Trimming left V 6 bases short and J 10 bases short, with 13 bases between. The CDR3 here is CSVGDQVQYF. For the CDR3, the DNA is TGCAGCGTCGGGGACCAGGTTCAGTACTTC.

This clonotype was seen repeatedly, ten times or more. V usage is TRBV7-2 and J usage is TRBJ1-4; no clear D. This CDR3 has 13 residues. Trimming pared 4 bases from V and 8 bases from J, leaving 11 bases between. Germline CDR1 SGHTA, CDR2 FQGNSA. CDR3 region: CASSSRSLEKLFF. Here the CDR3 DNA reads TGTGCCAGCAGCTCCCGGTCGTTAGAAAAACTGTTTTTT.

The gene calls are TRBV6-2 or TRBV6-3 and TRBJ2-7, with TRBD1 as a possible D gene (6 bases). The CDR3 length is 12 residues. Trimming pared 6 bases from V and 2 bases from J, leaving 8 bases between. Germline CDR1 reads MNHEY; CDR2 reads SVGEGT. This CDR3 reads CASRAGAYEQYF. CDR3 sequence (DNA): TGTGCCAGCAGGGCAGGGGCCTACGAGCAGTACTTC.

This clonotype was picked up a small number of times. J is TRBJ1-2 and V is TRBV4-3; no clear D. Deletions cut 3 bases from V and 7 bases from J, with 15 bases between. The CDR3 extends over 14 amino acids. The germline gives CDR1 LGHNA, CDR2 YSLEER. CDR3 in DNA: TGCGCCAGCAGCCATATCCTGCAGGCGAGTGGCTACACCTTC. Protein sequence: CASSHILQASGYTF.

This clonotype was counted only a few times. The chain employs TRBV7-2 and TRBJ2-1; 9 nucleotides agree with TRBD2. The junction had 11 bases not matched to a gene; V was cut back by 6 bases and J by 5 bases. The CDR3 has 16 residues. Germline CDR1 reads SGHTA; CDR2 reads FQGNSA. CDR3 residues: CASSLAGSLSNNEQFF. The CDR3 nucleotides are TGTGCCAGCAGTCTAGCGGGATCTTTGAGCAACAATGAGCAGTTCTTC.

The J gene is TRBJ2-3, the V gene TRBV7-2, with D perhaps TRBD1 or TRBD2 (5 bases each). CDR3 length: 15 residues. CDR1 is SGHTA and CDR2 is FQGNSA in the germline V gene. Trimming pared 4 bases from V and 0 bases from J, leaving 11 bases between. In DNA form, the CDR3 reads TGTGCCAGCAGCTCAGGGACGAAGAGCACAGATACGCAGTATTTT. This translates into CASSSGTKSTDTQYF.

This clonotype was detected ten times or more. This rearrangement joins TRBV20-1 to TRBJ2-2; D not certain. Trimming removed 2 bases at V and 0 bases at J, with 10 bases between. This CDR3 region has 15 residues. The germline gives CDR1 DFQATT, CDR2 SNEGSKA (reference sequence). CDR3 nucleotide sequence: TGCAGTGCTAGAAGAGTATGGGCGAACACCGGGGAGCTGTTTTTT. It is translated as CSARRVWANTGELFF.

This clonotype has just a few counts. The genes are TRBV11-2 and TRBJ1-4; D remains unclear. Germline-derived CDR1 and CDR2 are SGHAT and FQNNGV. This CDR3 is built from 13 residues. V was shortened by 3 bases and J by 7 bases, with 9 bases between the two germline ends. CDR3 DNA sequence: TGTGCCAGCAGCTTTGGTGAGGGTGAAAAACTGTTTTTT. Translating it yields CASSFGEGEKLFF.

The chain recombines TRBV10-1 with TRBJ2-1; maybe TRBD2 (6 bases). Looked up from germline, CDR1 is WNHNN and CDR2 is SYGVQD (reference sequence). This CDR3 is 15 amino acids long. Trimming took 2 bases from V and 0 from J, leaving 8 bases between them. CDR3 amino acids: CASSEMRGSYNEQFF. In nucleotides, the CDR3 is TGCGCCAGCAGTGAGATGCGGGGCTCCTACAATGAGCAGTTCTTC.

This clonotype occurred many times. The chain has TRBV5-1 and TRBJ2-1; the match to TRBD1 covers 7 bases. The CDR3 totals 14 residues. Looked up from germline, CDR1 is SGHRS and CDR2 is YFSETQ. V dropped 1 base and J dropped 2; count of bases not matched to a gene: 0. CDR3 nucleotide sequence: TGCGCCAGCAGCTTGCAGGGGGCCTACAATGAGCAGTTCTTC. Translation: CASSLQGAYNEQFF.

This clonotype showed up many times. The chain has TRBV19 and TRBJ2-3, with D possibly being TRBD1 (6 bases). The length of the CDR3 is 15 residues. Trimming left V 6 bases short and J 3 bases short, with 16 bases between. The germline gives CDR1 LNHDA, CDR2 SQIVND (reference sequence). The CDR3, as DNA: TGTGCCAGTAGACCAGGGGCCAGCGGAACAGATACGCAGTATTTT. Its translation is CASRPGASGTDTQYF.

The V call is TRBV5-4, the J call TRBJ2-1, with D tentatively TRBD2 (5 bases). CDR1 and CDR2 from the germline V gene are SGHNT and YYREEE (reference sequence). This CDR3 comprises 14 residues. V gave up 2 bases and J gave up 7 bases, with 13 bases separating them. CDR3 sequence (DNA): TGTGCCAGCAGCTTATCGGGCGGGCATAATGAGCAGTTCTTC. Translation gives CASSLSGGHNEQFF.

There are many counts of this clonotype. CDR3 nucleotides: TGCAGTGCTAGAGATTTAAGCGGAGGGGGAACCCAGTACTTC. Its protein product is CSARDLSGGGTQYF. The chain has TRBV20-1 and TRBJ2-5; D is possibly TRBD1 or TRBD2 (6 bases each). V dropped 0 bases and J dropped 8 bases, with 16 bases sitting between them. Germline CDR1 and CDR2: DFQATT and SNEGSKA (reference sequence). The CDR3 consists of 14 residues.

The rearrangement links TRBV29-1 to TRBJ1-1, with D tentatively TRBD1 (6 bases). Trimming took off 6 bases at V and 0 bases at J, with 11 bases between the two ends. The CDR3 has 13 amino acids. Germline V gives CDR1 SQVTM, CDR2 ANQGSEA. CDR3 DNA sequence: TGCAGCGTGAGACAGGTTCTGAACACTGAAGCTTTCTTT. Amino acids: CSVRQVLNTEAFF.

This clonotype was recorded at least ten times. The chain employs TRBV7-9 and TRBJ2-3; D not resolved. CDR3 length: 11 amino acids. V lost 8 bases and J 4 bases, leaving 7 bases between the germline ends. Germline V gives CDR1 SEHNR, CDR2 FQNEAQ (reference sequence). The CDR3 loop is CASGDSDTQYF. The CDR3 DNA follows: TGTGCCAGCGGTGATTCAGATACGCAGTATTTT.

This clonotype was counted only a few times. V is TRBV29-1 and J is TRBJ2-5; D call uncertain. Trimming pared 1 base from V and 3 bases from J, leaving 6 bases between. Germline V CDR1 and CDR2: SQVTM, ANQGSEA. The CDR3 loop spans 12 amino acids. The CDR3 DNA follows: TGCAGCGTTGAAGCCTTAAAAGAGACCCAGTACTTC. It is translated as CSVEALKETQYF.